Below, one T cell receptor (beta chain) is given with its context. What it binds is unknown. The sample comes from a study of T cell clonotyping in hematopoietic cell transplantation. Study conclusions and caveats: Broader posttransplant TCR repertoire diversity was predicted by graft donor and pretransplant recipient Inverse Simpson Index values.

Clones were read by immunoSEQ multiplex PCR, and TCRdb kept only the in-frame ones, dropping some. The sample gives some 5,100 clones, 55% to 75% of which show up once; roughly 29% is in the top ten. This sequence originates from a female patient in her 50s who had an allogeneic stem cell transplant, so the T cells may come from the graft donor. Some clones in this sample may be carry-over from other donors' samples. The sequencing used PBMCs, collected 100 days after allogeneic stem cell transplant.

The CDR3 nucleotides read TGTGCCAGCAGCTCCTTCACGTACGAGCAGTACTTC. This codes for CASSSFTYEQYF. The chain carries TRBV11-2 and TRBJ2-7; D is undetermined. The germline V gene encodes CDR1 SGHAT and CDR2 FQNNGV. CDR3 length equals 12 residues. V was clipped by 4 bases and J by 4 bases, with 8 bases between them.